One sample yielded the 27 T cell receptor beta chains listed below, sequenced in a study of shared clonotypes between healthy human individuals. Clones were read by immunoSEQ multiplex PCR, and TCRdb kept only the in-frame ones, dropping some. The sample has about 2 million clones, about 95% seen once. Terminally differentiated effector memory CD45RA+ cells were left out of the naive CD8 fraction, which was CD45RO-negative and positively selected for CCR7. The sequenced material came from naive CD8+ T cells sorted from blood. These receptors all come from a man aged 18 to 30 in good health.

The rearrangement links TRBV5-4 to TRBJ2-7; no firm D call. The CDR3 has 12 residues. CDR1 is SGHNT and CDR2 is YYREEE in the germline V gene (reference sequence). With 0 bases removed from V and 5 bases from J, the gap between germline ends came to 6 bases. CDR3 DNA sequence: TGTGCCAGCAGCTTGGTCGACGACGAGCAGTACTTC. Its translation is CASSLVDDEQYF. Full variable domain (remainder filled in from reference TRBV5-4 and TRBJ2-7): ETGVTQSPTHLIKTRGQQVTLRCSSQSGHNTVSWYQQALGQGPQFIFQYYREEENGRGNFPPRFSGLQFPNYSSELNVNALELDDSALYLCASSLVDDEQYFGPGTRLTVT.

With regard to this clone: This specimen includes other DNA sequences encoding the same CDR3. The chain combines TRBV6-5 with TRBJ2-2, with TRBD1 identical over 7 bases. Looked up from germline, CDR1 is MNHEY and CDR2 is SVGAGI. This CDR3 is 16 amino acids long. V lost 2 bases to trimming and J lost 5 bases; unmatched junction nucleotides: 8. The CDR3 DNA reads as TGTGCCAGCAGTTACAGCACAGGGGAGTTAACCGGGGAGCTGTTTTTT. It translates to CASSYSTGELTGELFF.

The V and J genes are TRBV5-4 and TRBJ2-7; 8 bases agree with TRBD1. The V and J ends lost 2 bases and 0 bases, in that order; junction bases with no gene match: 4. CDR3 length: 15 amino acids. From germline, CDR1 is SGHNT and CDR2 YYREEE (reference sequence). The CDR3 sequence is CASSFYGTGSYEQYF. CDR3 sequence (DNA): TGTGCCAGCAGCTTTTACGGGACAGGCTCCTACGAGCAGTACTTC.

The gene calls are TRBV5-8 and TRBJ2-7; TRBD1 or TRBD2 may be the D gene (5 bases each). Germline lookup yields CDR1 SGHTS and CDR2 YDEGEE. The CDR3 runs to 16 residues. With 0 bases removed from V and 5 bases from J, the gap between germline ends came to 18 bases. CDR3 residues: CASSLERQGNTDEQYF. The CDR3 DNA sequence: TGTGCCAGCAGCTTGGAGCGGCAGGGTAACACGGACGAGCAGTACTTC.

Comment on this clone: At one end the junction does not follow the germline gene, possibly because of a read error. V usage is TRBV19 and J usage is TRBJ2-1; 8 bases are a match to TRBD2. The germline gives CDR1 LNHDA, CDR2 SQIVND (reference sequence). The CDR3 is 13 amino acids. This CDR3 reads CVTAGVHNNEQFF. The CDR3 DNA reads TGCGTAACAGCGGGGGTCCATAACAATGAGCAGTTCTTC.

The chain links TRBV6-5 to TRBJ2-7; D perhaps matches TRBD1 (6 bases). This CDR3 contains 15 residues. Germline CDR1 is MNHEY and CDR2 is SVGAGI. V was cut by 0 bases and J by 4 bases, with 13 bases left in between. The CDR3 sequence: CASSYSVGQGYEQYF. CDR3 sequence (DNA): TGTGCCAGCAGTTACTCCGTCGGCCAGGGGTACGAGCAGTACTTC.

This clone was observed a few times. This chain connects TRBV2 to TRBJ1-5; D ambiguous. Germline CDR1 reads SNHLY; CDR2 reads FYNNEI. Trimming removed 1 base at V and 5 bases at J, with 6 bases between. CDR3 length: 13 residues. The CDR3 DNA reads TGTGCCAGCAGTGAAGGGAGAGATCAGCCCCAGCATTTT. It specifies CASSEGRDQPQHF.

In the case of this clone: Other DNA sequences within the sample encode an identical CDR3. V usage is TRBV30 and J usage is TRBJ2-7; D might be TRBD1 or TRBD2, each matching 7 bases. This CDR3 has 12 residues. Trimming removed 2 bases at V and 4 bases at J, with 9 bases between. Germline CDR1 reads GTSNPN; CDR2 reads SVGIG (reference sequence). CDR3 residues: CAWSQGGYEQYF. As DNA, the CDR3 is TGTGCCTGGAGTCAGGGGGGGTACGAGCAGTACTTC.

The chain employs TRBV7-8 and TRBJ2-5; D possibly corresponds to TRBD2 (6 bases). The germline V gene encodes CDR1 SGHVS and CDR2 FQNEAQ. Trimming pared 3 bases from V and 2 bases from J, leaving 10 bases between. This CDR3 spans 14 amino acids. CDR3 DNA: TGTGCCAGCAGCTTGCCGGAGGGGCAAGAGACCCAGTACTTC. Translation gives CASSLPEGQETQYF.

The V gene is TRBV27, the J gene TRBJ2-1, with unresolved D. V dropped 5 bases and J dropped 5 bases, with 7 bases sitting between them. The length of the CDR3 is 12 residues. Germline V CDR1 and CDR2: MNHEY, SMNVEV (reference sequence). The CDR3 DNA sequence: TGTGCCAGCAGTGTCGACAACAATGAGCAGTTCTTC. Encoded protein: CASSVDNNEQFF.

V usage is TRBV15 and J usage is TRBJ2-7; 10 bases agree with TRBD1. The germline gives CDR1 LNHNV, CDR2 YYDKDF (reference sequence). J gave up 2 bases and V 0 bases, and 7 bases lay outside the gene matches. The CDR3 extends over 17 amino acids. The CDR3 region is CATSRDEMDRGTYEQYF. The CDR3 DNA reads TGTGCCACCAGCAGAGATGAGATGGACAGGGGGACCTACGAGCAGTACTTC.

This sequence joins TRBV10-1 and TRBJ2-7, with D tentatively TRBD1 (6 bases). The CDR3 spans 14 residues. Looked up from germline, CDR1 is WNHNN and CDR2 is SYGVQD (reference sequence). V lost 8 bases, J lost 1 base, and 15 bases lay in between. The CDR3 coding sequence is TGCGCCAGCTTCAATCGAGGGGGTTCCTACGAGCAGTACTTC. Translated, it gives CASFNRGGSYEQYF.

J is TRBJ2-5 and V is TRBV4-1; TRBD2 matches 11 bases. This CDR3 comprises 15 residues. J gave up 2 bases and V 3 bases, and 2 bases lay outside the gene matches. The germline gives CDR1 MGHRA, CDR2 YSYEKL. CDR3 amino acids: CASSQRTSGQETQYF. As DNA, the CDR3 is TGCGCCAGCAGCCAGAGGACTAGCGGGCAAGAGACCCAGTACTTC.

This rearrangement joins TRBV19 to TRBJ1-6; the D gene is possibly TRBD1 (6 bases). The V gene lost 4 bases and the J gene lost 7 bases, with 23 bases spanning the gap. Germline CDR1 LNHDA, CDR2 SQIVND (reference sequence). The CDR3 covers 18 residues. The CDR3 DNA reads TGTGCCAGTAGTACCGACAGGCTCTACGGCCGGGCGAATTCACCCCTCCACTTT. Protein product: CASSTDRLYGRANSPLHF.

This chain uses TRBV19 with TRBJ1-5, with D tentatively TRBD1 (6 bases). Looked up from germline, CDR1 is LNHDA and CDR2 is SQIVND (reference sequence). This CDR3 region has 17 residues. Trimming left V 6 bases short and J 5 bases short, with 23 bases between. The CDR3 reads CASRPGGPGSRHQPQHF. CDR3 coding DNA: TGTGCCAGTAGACCCGGGGGGCCGGGGAGCAGGCATCAGCCCCAGCATTTT.

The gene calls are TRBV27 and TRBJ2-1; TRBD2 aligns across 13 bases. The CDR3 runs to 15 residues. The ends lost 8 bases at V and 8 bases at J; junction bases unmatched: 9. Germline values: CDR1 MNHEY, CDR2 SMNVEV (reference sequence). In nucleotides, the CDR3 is TGTGCCAGCGGTCCACTAGCGGGGGGGCATCATGAGCAGTTCTTC. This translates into CASGPLAGGHHEQFF.

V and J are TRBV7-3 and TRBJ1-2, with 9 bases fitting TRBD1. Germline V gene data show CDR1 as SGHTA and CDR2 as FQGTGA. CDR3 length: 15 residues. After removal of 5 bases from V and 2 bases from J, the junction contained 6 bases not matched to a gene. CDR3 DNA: TGTGCCAGCAGCCTATCCGGGACAGGGAACTATGGCTACACCTTC. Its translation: CASSLSGTGNYGYTF.

The CDR3 sequence is CASPRVAGDTGELFF. The CDR3 DNA reads TGTGCCAGTCCGAGGGTAGCGGGAGACACCGGGGAGCTGTTTTTT. V and J are TRBV13 and TRBJ2-2, with TRBD2 matching 9 bases. Trimming cost V 9 bases and J 3 bases; bases outside gene matches: 8. The germline V gene has CDR1 PRHDT and CDR2 FYEKMQ (reference sequence). The length of the CDR3 is 15 residues.

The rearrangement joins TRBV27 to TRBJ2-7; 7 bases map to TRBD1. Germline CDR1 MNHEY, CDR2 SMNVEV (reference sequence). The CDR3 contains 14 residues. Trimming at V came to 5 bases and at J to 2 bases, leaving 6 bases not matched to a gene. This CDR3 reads CASSAPGQPYEQYF. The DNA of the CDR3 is TGTGCCAGCAGTGCCCCGGGACAGCCCTACGAGCAGTACTTC.

The CDR3 spells CASSLKGSTYNSPLHF. The CDR3 DNA follows: TGTGCCAGCAGTTTAAAAGGGAGCACCTATAATTCACCCCTCCACTTT. The gene calls are TRBV27 and TRBJ1-6; no clear D. The germline CDR1 and CDR2 sequences are MNHEY and SMNVEV (reference sequence). Trimming removed 2 bases from V and 2 bases from J, with 10 bases in between. The CDR3 is made up of 16 amino acids.

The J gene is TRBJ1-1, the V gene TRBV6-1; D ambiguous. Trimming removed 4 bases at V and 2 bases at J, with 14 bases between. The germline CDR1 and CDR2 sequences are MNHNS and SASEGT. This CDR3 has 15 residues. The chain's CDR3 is CASSGRRDYNTEAFF. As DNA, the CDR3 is TGTGCCAGCAGTGGACGAAGGGATTACAACACTGAAGCTTTCTTT.

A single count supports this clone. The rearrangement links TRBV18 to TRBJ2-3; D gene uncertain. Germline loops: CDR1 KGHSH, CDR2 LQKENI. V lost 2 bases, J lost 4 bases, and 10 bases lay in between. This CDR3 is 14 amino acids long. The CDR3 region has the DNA TGTGCCAGCTCACCAGGTCCCAAGGCAGATACGCAGTATTTT. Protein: CASSPGPKADTQYF.

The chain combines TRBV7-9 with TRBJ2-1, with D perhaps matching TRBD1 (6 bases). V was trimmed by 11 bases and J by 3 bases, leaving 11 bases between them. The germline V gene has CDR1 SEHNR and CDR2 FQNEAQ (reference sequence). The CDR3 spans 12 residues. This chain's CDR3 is CAVTRGYNEQFF. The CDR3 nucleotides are TGTGCCGTCACCAGGGGCTACAATGAGCAGTTCTTC.

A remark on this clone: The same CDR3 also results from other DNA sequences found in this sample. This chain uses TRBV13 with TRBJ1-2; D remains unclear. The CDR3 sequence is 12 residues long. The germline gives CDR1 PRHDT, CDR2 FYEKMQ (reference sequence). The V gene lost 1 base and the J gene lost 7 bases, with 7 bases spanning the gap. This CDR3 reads CASSLEGSGYTF. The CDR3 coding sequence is TGTGCCAGCAGCTTAGAAGGGTCTGGCTACACCTTC.

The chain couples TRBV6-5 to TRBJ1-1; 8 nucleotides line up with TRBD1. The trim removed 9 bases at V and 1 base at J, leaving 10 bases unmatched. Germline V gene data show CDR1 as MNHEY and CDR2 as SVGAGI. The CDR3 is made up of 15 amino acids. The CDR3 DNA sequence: TGTGCCAGTTTTCGCGGACAGGGCTCGAACACTGAAGCTTTCTTT. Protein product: CASFRGQGSNTEAFF.

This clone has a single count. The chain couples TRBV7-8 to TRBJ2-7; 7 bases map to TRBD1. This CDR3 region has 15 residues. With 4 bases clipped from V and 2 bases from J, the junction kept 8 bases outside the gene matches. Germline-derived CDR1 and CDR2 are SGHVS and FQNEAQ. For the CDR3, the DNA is TGTGCCAGCAGCTCCGAACCCGGGACAGCCTACGAGCAGTACTTC. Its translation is CASSSEPGTAYEQYF.

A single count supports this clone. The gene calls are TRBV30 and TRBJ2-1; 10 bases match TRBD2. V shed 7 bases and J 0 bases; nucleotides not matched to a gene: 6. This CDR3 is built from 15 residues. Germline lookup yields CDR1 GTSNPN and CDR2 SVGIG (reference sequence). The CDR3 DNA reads TGTGCCTCAAAGCGGGAGGGGAGCTCCTACAATGAGCAGTTCTTC. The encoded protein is CASKREGSSYNEQFF.